The clone carrying this T cell receptor beta chain was recorded at least ten times. The target antigen is unknown. Isolation of PBMCs was performed using about 9 ml of fresh peripheral blood. For repertoire sequencing, the TCR beta CDR3 regions were amplified from RNA transcripts. First-round RT-PCR relied on HTBI primers, and a second-round multiplex PCR came next. TCRdb itself ran the multiplex PCR reads through MiXCR, one entry per CDR3 protein. The sample has a few hundred thousand distinct CDR3 sequences, roughly a sixth seen once. This entry comes from a study of Graves' ophthalmopathy and Graves' hyperthyroidism. Study results and caveats: Built on 13 signatures, a model told ophthalmopathy apart from stable hyperthyroidism with around 90% sensitivity and around 80% specificity.

This sequence was found in an adult woman with stable Graves' hyperthyroidism. Sequences were obtained from peripheral blood.

In DNA form, the CDR3 reads TGTGCCAGCAGTCCAAAGATCGGACGGACCAACACCGGGGAGCTGTTTTTT. Residues: CASSPKIGRTNTGELFF. This chain uses TRBV12-3 or TRBV12-4 with TRBJ2-2; D gene ambiguous. V dropped 5 bases and J dropped 2 bases, with 18 bases sitting between them. This CDR3 has 17 amino acids.